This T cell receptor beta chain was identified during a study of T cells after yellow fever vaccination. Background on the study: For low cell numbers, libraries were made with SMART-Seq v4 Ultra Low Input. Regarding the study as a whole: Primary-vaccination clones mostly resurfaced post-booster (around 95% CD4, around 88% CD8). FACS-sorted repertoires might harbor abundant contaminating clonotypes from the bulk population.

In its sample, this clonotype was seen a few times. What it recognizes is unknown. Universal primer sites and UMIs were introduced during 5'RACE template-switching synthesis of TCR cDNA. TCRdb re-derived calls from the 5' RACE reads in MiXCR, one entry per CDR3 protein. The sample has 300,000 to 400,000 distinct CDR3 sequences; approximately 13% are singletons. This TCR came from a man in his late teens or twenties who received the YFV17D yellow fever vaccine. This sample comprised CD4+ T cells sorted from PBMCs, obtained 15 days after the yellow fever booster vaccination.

The CDR3 here is CASNYGGHLQPQHF. CDR3 in DNA: TGTGCCAGCAATTACGGGGGCCATCTACAGCCCCAGCATTTT. This chain links TRBV2 with TRBJ1-5; D possibly corresponds to TRBD1 (6 bases). CDR1 is SNHLY and CDR2 is FYNNEI in the germline V gene. V was cut by 7 bases and J by 7 bases, with 17 bases left in between. This CDR3 spans 14 amino acids.